This T cell receptor beta chain stems from a study of shared clonotypes between healthy human individuals (dated by TCRdb to 2018 to 2020). A note on the overall study: The cohort comprised a couple of women and a few men aged 18 to 49 years. To increase sequencing depth and limit assay-specific biases, TCR repertoire library preparation and sequencing were carried out by different laboratories using diverse techniques. Per donor, three plates each were used for CD4 naive and CD4 memory, two for CD8 naive, and one for CD8 memory. To estimate repertoire size and how much clonotypes are shared between individuals, the study performed deep sequencing of blood TCR repertoires from roughly five healthy adults. Each donor's leukapheresis produced roughly between about 0.9 and 9.5 billion PBMCs.

Study-wide findings and limitations: Higher generation probabilities were observed for clonotypes shared by all four sorted-subset donors than for non-shared clonotypes. Sharing across four donors was observed for approximately 5% of naive CD4, over 3% of naive CD8, over 2% of memory CD4, and roughly 0.43% of memory CD8 clonotypes. Sampling was restricted to blood, and TCR repertoires in tissue are likely to differ from TCR repertoires in blood. Even with the large sequencing depth, rarefaction of the sorted-subset datasets indicated that sequencing was incomplete. Because the study included a small number of donors, the genetic and exposure-history diversity represented was limited. Naive subsets generally had larger estimated clonotype richness than memory subsets. Based on pairwise subsampling, the degree of clonotype sharing among donors was expected to be affected by sequencing depth.

The donors were healthy, HIV-negative adults who had no recently reported acute infections or vaccinations. Only Caucasian adults living in Nashville, Tennessee, USA were represented among the donors. CD4+ T cells were enriched by magnetic negative selection; naive cells were then positively selected on CD45RA, and the negative fraction formed the memory subset. Blood was collected by leukapheresis, and PBMCs were isolated by Ficoll-Histopaque density gradient centrifugation and then cryopreserved in liquid nitrogen vapor phase. Analytical flow cytometry was used to check the purity and quantity of each magnetically sorted T cell population. Genomic DNA was isolated from every sorted fraction and measured by UV absorbance on a Nanodrop 2000c. Via the germline V gene, CDR1 is MNHEY and CDR2 SVGAGI. V loses 5 bases of germline sequence and J loses 10 bases, and the interval between the two ends is 14 bases. The CDR3 covers 12 residues, taking in both the cysteine and the phenylalanine. Solely the CDR3 DNA is kept, with 36 bases framed from the first base.

Using the deep immunoSEQ assay, TCR CDR3 regions were amplified from genomic DNA by multiplex PCR. Extracted genomic DNA from each cell subset was spread evenly across all wells of several immunoSEQ 96-well plates, with each plate serving as a replicate. For sorted subsets, each replicate PCR was loaded with approximately 190 ng genomic DNA, equivalent to 30,000 or so T cell genomes. Purified libraries were measured with a Qubit 3.0 fluorometer, size-checked on a Bioanalyzer 2100, and measured again with the KAPA Library Quantification kit. A separate single-read 150-cycle Illumina NextSeq 550 flow cell was used to sequence each immunoSEQ 96-well plate. From the authors' description of their analysis: Because only junctional sequences without quality scores were contained in the immunoSEQ output, filtering matching that applied to full-length reads could not be performed. Sequences were annotated with PyIR, a Python wrapper for IgBLAST v1.9, using IMGT germline references to assign V/J genes and CDR3. Reads with weak V/J assignments (E-value above 1e-6), missing CDR3, stop codons, out-of-frame junctions, or ambiguous translated residues were removed. A V3J clonotype was defined by an identical inferred V gene, J gene, and CDR3 amino acid sequence. Percentage overlap between repertoires was calculated by dividing the number of shared unique clonotypes by the size of the smaller repertoire. Three approaches were used to assess repertoire richness: RTK rarefaction, the Chao1 estimator, and Recon v2.1 estimates of unobserved clonotypes. OLGA was used to compute generation probabilities for all TCRbeta clonotypes that the gDNA method yielded from a handful of donors. Not all clones reach the TCRdb copy of this immuneACCESS table, which keeps in-frame sequences only. Checked studies attribute under half of the gap to unresolved V genes and leave the rest unexplained. V, J and clone size reflect that table, while D and trimming were determined from the DNA. The sample table lists roughly 1 million clones, about 75% of them with a count of one. About 1.5% of the sample goes to the ten largest clones.

Of note for this clone: Its binding antigen is unknown. Nothing much larger sits one base from this clone, and base qualities are not available.

Sequences were obtained from memory CD4+ T cells sorted from blood. The cell subset or site label, as the study defines it: CD45RA-negative fraction. This receptor chain uses TRBV6-5 and TRBJ1-1; the best D guess is TRBD1, with 5 bases matching. The sequence derives from a man younger than 35 in good health. This receptor carries the CDR3 CASSLEGNRAFF. The nucleotide sequence reads TGTGCCAGCAGTCTCGAGGGGAATAGAGCTTTCTTT.